This record concerns one T cell receptor beta chain sequence. The target antigen is unknown. Samples underwent the assay at deep level. Genomic DNA (from each subset) was split evenly across several immunoSEQ plates. TCRdb keeps only in-frame clones here, not all; method: immunoSEQ multiplex PCR. This table has roughly 2.4 million clones, approximately 94% appearing once. CDR1 and CDR2 from the germline V gene are MNHNY and SVGAGI (reference sequence). The CDR3 is 13 residues long. V was pared by 5 bases and J by 8 bases, with 12 bases between. This sample was included in a study of shared clonotypes between healthy human individuals. Every donor was a Caucasian adult from Nashville, Tennessee. General study results and limits: About 5% of naive CD4 clonotypes were shared across four donors.

The chain joins TRBV6-6 to TRBJ1-4; D unresolved. Sequencing input: naive CD4+ T cells sorted from blood. Subset noted: CD45RA+ positively selected. The receptor's source is a man younger than 35 in good health. The CDR3 sequence: CASSLGLGEKLFF. CDR3 DNA: TGTGCCAGCAGTCTGGGCCTAGGAGAAAAACTGTTTTTT.